This T cell receptor (beta chain) was identified in a study of glioma-infiltrating T cells. Study results and limitations: Tissue-blood divergence was below expectation in non-neoplastic patients, above in gliomas. Very few CDR3 sequences were shared between tissue and blood.

In germline, CDR1 is MDHEN, CDR2 SYDVKM. The CDR3 is 16 amino acids. V gave up 5 bases and J gave up 4 bases; unmatched junction bases: 10. The iRepertoire nested amplicon-rescue multiplex PCR amplified TCR alpha and beta CDR3s from RNA. Tissue mRNA or PBMC total RNA, roughly 100-400 ng, went into one-step reverse transcription and amplification. MiXCR, applied by TCRdb to the multiplex PCR reads, yields one record per CDR3 protein. The sample comprises about 10,000 distinct CDR3 sequences, under 65% of which are singletons, and 20% to 25% rests with the top ten. This clonotype was counted ten times or more. Antigen specificity is unknown. A much bigger clone sits one base away, suggesting this may be a read error.

The sample taken for sequencing was glioma tissue, nonneoplastic brain tissue, or PBMCs (not recorded which). V gene TRBV28 combines with J gene TRBJ2-1; 8 nucleotides line up with TRBD2. The sequence came from a human donor with low-grade glioma or glioblastoma, undergoing nonglioma brain surgery, or in good health (not recorded which). The CDR3 coding sequence is TGTGCCAGCAGTCTCAAGGGGACTAGTGTATACAATGAGCAGTTCTTC. Protein sequence: CASSLKGTSVYNEQFF.